These T cell receptor beta chains were read from a single sample in a study of sequential checkpoint blockade in melanoma. The protocol was immunoSEQ multiplex PCR, while the TCRdb copy is restricted to in-frame clones and leaves out a portion. The sample lists 5,500 or so clones, around 40% occurring once. The source was tumor tissue (inferred from file names), collected from a patient given nivolumab and ipilimumab in sequence. The receptors were gathered from a human donor with melanoma. Both conserved end residues are part of each CDR3. Each record gives: V gene, D gene, clone size, J gene, CDR3 protein, CDR3 DNA. The D gene is left open where the match is weak. Clone size is stated in some rows and not others, as once, few, many or a class when expanded.

V: TRBV21-1
D: .
size: .
J: TRBJ2-5
CDR3: CASSKRLRTSGSPGRIRAQETQYF
DNA: TGTGCCAGCAGCAAACGACTTAGGACTAGCGGGAGTCCCGGTCGCATCCGGGCTCAAGAGACCCAGTACTTC

V: TRBV18
D: TRBD1
size: once
J: TRBJ1-2
CDR3: CASFGTGEPLNYGYTF
DNA: TGTGCCAGCTTCGGGACAGGGGAACCCCTTAACTATGGCTACACCTTC

V: TRBV6-8
D: TRBD1
size: few
J: TRBJ2-1
CDR3: CASRLGQGPSSYNEQFF
DNA: TGTGCCAGCAGACTAGGACAGGGGCCGAGCTCCTACAATGAGCAGTTCTTC

V: TRBV9
D: TRBD2
size: few
J: TRBJ2-7
CDR3: CASIYLTSGDYEQYF
DNA: TGTGCCAGTATATATTTGACTAGCGGGGACTACGAGCAGTACTTC

V: TRBV11-3
D: .
size: .
J: TRBJ2-7
CDR3: CASSPRRVTSDEQYF
DNA: TGTGCCAGCAGCCCCCGAAGGGTAACTAGTGACGAGCAGTACTTC

V: TRBV11-3
D: TRBD2
size: few
J: TRBJ2-3
CDR3: CASSSGLAESTDTQYF
DNA: TGTGCCAGCAGCTCAGGACTAGCGGAGAGCACAGATACGCAGTATTTT

V: TRBV6-8
D: TRBD2
size: few
J: TRBJ2-1
CDR3: CAIRDLGTSGLYNEQFF
DNA: TGTGCCATCAGGGATTTAGGGACTAGCGGGCTCTACAATGAGCAGTTCTTC

V: TRBV18
D: .
size: .
J: TRBJ2-3
CDR3: CASSPNLGTDTQYF
DNA: TGTGCCAGCTCACCTAATCTAGGGACAGATACGCAGTATTTT

V: TRBV5-1
D: .
size: .
J: TRBJ1-2
CDR3: CASSLEGHNLHGYTF
DNA: TGCGCCAGCAGCTTGGAAGGCCACAATCTTCACGGCTACACCTTC

V: TRBV7-1
D: TRBD1
size: .
J: TRBJ1-5
CDR3: CASSLGGRQPQHF
DNA: TGTGCCAGCAGTTTAGGGGGCCGGCAGCCCCAGCATTTT

V: TRBV7-4
D: .
size: .
J: TRBJ2-5
CDR3: CASSELELETQYF
DNA: TGTGCCAGCAGTGAATTGGAGCTAGAGACCCAGTACTTC

V: TRBV6-8
D: .
size: .
J: TRBJ2-7
CDR3: CASSYPPSGHAPYEQYF
DNA: TGTGCCAGCAGTTACCCACCCTCAGGTCATGCGCCCTACGAGCAGTACTTC

V: TRBV28
D: .
size: large
J: TRBJ1-5
CDR3: CASTPPTANKPQHF
DNA: TGTGCCAGCACCCCTCCAACGGCGAACAAGCCCCAGCATTTT

V: TRBV25-1
D: .
size: .
J: TRBJ2-2
CDR3: CASSEAQGNTGELFF
DNA: TGTGCCAGCAGTGAGGCCCAGGGGAACACCGGGGAGCTGTTTTTT

V: TRBV5-1
D: TRBD1
size: .
J: TRBJ1-1
CDR3: CASIPTDRGGRTEAFF
DNA: TGCGCCAGCATTCCCACCGACAGGGGAGGAAGGACTGAAGCTTTCTTT

V: TRBV10-1
D: .
size: few
J: TRBJ2-3
CDR3: CASSDVGVGADTQYF
DNA: TGCGCCAGCAGTGATGTGGGAGTCGGAGCAGATACGCAGTATTTT

V: TRBV19
D: .
size: .
J: TRBJ2-1
CDR3: CASSMEGYEQFF
DNA: TGTGCCAGTAGTATGGAAGGGTATGAGCAGTTCTTC

V: TRBV9
D: .
size: .
J: TRBJ1-5
CDR3: CAIRRNNQPQHF
DNA: TGTGCCATCAGACGGAACAATCAGCCCCAGCATTTT

V: TRBV11-3
D: TRBD2
size: large
J: TRBJ2-1
CDR3: CASSQIAGSSYNEQFF
DNA: TGTGCCAGCAGCCAAATAGCGGGGAGCTCCTACAATGAGCAGTTCTTC

V: TRBV12-2
D: .
size: few
J: TRBJ2-3
CDR3: CAWATSGSPDTQYF
DNA: TGTGCGTGGGCCACTAGCGGGAGCCCAGATACGCAGTATTTT

V: TRBV10-3
D: TRBD2
size: .
J: TRBJ2-1
CDR3: CAISLAGGRNEQFF
DNA: TGTGCCATCAGTTTAGCGGGAGGAAGGAATGAGCAGTTCTTC

V: TRBV28
D: .
size: .
J: TRBJ2-2
CDR3: CASSLRRDTGELFF
DNA: TGTGCCAGCAGTTTACGACGGGACACCGGGGAGCTGTTTTTT

V: TRBV18
D: .
size: .
J: TRBJ2-7
CDR3: CASSLRVSSTEQYF
DNA: TGTGCCAGCTCCCTAAGGGTATCTTCTACGGAGCAGTACTTC

V: TRBV29-1
D: .
size: medium-sized
J: TRBJ1-1
CDR3: CSVTPWGTTEAFF
DNA: TGCAGCGTTACCCCGTGGGGGACCACTGAAGCTTTCTTT